The clone carrying this TCR beta chain was picked up a small number of times. Antigen unknown. As every portion of the isolated RNA was reverse transcribed, the sequencing read expressed TCRB transcripts. An average approximately 3.3 million reads came from naive, central memory and regulatory T cell samples. Only in-frame clones appear in the TCRdb table, and some are missing; sequencing was by immunoSEQ multiplex PCR. The repertoire holds 240,000 or so clones, with 20% as singletons. It was one heparinised blood draw, averaging roughly 100 mL, that each donor gave. Based on CD45RO/CCR7/CD25/CD127/CD95/CD27, CD4+ regulatory, stem cell-like memory, naive and central memory cells were sorted. CDR3 size: 15 residues. Germline loops: CDR1 SGHNT, CDR2 YYREEE (reference sequence). The trim removed 4 bases at V and 4 bases at J, leaving 11 bases unmatched. This sample is part of a study of beta chain features in type 1 diabetes. Regarding the study as a whole: Shortening that was moderate but significant affected the TCRB CDR3s of Type 1 diabetes patients in all four CD4+ subsets.

This clonotype originated in a woman aged 40 to 50 with type 1 diabetes. The chain has TRBV5-4 and TRBJ2-7; 7 bases fit TRBD1. Sample: naive CD4+ T cells from blood. The CDR3 loop is CASSVPGTASYEQYF. The CDR3 DNA reads TGTGCCAGCAGCGTCCCCGGGACAGCTTCATACGAGCAGTACTTC.